The 16 T cell receptor beta chains listed next were all sequenced from one sample in a study of shared clonotypes between healthy human individuals. The table came from immunoSEQ multiplex PCR; TCRdb's copy has only in-frame clones and leaves some out. The sample has over 100,000 clones, about 71% seen once. The sequenced material came from memory CD8+ T cells sorted from blood. As to subset: CD45RO+ cells pooled with CCR7-negative TemRA cells. All receptors come from a woman aged 25 to 39 in good health.

The chain employs TRBV27 and TRBJ1-5; the match to TRBD1 covers 9 bases. Germline CDR1 MNHEY, CDR2 SMNVEV (reference sequence). The CDR3 length is 15 residues. V trimming: 6 bases; J trimming: 10 bases; junction bases outside the gene matches: 13. CDR3 sequence: CASSPTGGGFVPQHF. The CDR3 nucleotides read TGTGCCAGCAGCCCGACAGGGGGAGGCTTTGTTCCCCAGCATTTT.

The chain carries TRBV7-8 and TRBJ2-7; D may be TRBD1 or TRBD2 (5 bases each). Germline V gene data show CDR1 as SGHVS and CDR2 as FQNEAQ. This CDR3 has 16 residues. With 5 bases removed from V and 3 bases from J, the gap between germline ends came to 20 bases. The CDR3: CASSPSRVSVFYEQYF. CDR3 bases: TGTGCCAGCAGCCCTAGCAGGGTGTCAGTATTCTACGAGCAGTACTTC.

The V call is TRBV4-1, the J call TRBJ2-2; D perhaps matches TRBD2 (6 bases). The CDR3 is 16 residues long. The V end was cut by 2 bases, the J end by 2 bases, with 12 bases between. Germline CDR1 is MGHRA and CDR2 is YSYEKL. The CDR3 DNA sequence: TGCGCCAGCAGCCAACTCCTAGCGACAAACACCGGGGAGCTGTTTTTT. Translated, it gives CASSQLLATNTGELFF.

This chain connects TRBV4-1 to TRBJ2-5; 7 nucleotides agree with TRBD2. The tail of the sequence fits TRBJ2-7 better, so the J call may be wrong. Germline CDR1 reads MGHRA; CDR2 reads YSYEKL. The CDR3 contains 15 residues. The CDR3 protein is CASSQKSGNPYEQYF. Here the CDR3 DNA reads TGCGCCAGCAGCCAAAAAAGCGGGAACCCCTACGAGCAGTACTTC.

V is TRBV7-3 and J is TRBJ2-2; 14 bases are a match to TRBD2. Germline CDR1 is SGHTA and CDR2 is FQGTGA. The CDR3 extends over 18 amino acids. V trimming: 1 base; J trimming: 5 bases; junction bases outside the gene matches: 6. The CDR3: CASSLKRGTSGRTGELFF. The CDR3 DNA sequence: TGTGCCAGCAGCTTAAAACGGGGGACTAGCGGGAGAACCGGGGAGCTGTTTTTT.

In DNA form, the CDR3 reads TGCGCCAGCAGCCAATTACTAGCGGGAGGGACAGATACGCAGTATTTT. Amino acids: CASSQLLAGGTDTQYF. The chain links TRBV4-1 to TRBJ2-3; 13 bases are shared with TRBD2. This CDR3 is 16 amino acids long. Germline V gene lookup returns CDR1 MGHRA and CDR2 YSYEKL. Trimming took 2 bases from V and 3 from J; bases not matched to a gene: 2.

There are a few counts of this clone. The genes are TRBV10-3 and TRBJ2-1; tentatively, D is TRBD2 (6 bases). The CDR3 totals 14 residues. Trimming removed 2 bases from V and 8 bases from J, with 13 bases in between. Germline-derived CDR1 and CDR2 are ENHRY and SYGVKD. The chain's CDR3 is CAISEGGPGHEQFF. CDR3 DNA: TGTGCCATCAGTGAGGGAGGGCCGGGTCATGAGCAGTTCTTC.

V is TRBV13 and J is TRBJ1-2; possible D gene TRBD1, 5 bases. Trimming pared 5 bases from V and 0 bases from J, leaving 10 bases between. Germline lookup yields CDR1 PRHDT and CDR2 FYEKMQ (reference sequence). The CDR3 length is 14 residues. This chain's CDR3 is CASSLWGTNYGYTF. CDR3 nucleotide sequence: TGTGCCAGCAGCCTGTGGGGGACTAACTATGGCTACACCTTC.

The chain joins TRBV7-7 to TRBJ2-2, with 8 positions matching TRBD2. Germline V CDR1 and CDR2: SSHAT, FNYEAQ (reference sequence). The CDR3 contains 17 residues. V shed 2 bases, J shed 5 bases, and the junction held 10 bases outside the gene matches. The CDR3 bases are TGTGCCAGCAGCTTAAGATTCCAGCGGGAGTGGACCGGGGAGCTGTTTTTT. Its protein product is CASSLRFQREWTGELFF.

For the CDR3, the DNA is TGTGCCAGCAGTACCGGACAGGGAGGAGGATATGAGCAGTTCTTC. It is translated as CASSTGQGGGYEQFF. The chain has TRBV6-4 and TRBJ2-1; 8 nucleotides agree with TRBD1. The CDR3 totals 15 residues. Germline CDR1 MRHNA, CDR2 SNTAGT. With 5 bases clipped from V and 8 bases from J, the junction kept 11 bases outside the gene matches.

This clone showed up just a few times. This sample includes further DNA sequences coding for the same CDR3. This rearrangement joins TRBV14 to TRBJ1-1, with no clear D. In germline, CDR1 is SGHDN, CDR2 FVKESK. CDR3 size: 13 residues. V was cut by 4 bases and J by 5 bases, with 11 bases left in between. CDR3 nucleotides: TGTGCCAGCAGCCTACGTCCAGTGACTGAAGCTTTCTTT. The encoded protein is CASSLRPVTEAFF.

The V call is TRBV2, the J call TRBJ1-5; no definite D call. The V and J ends lost 2 bases and 7 bases respectively, with 9 bases between them. This CDR3 is 13 amino acids long. Germline assignment: CDR1 SNHLY and CDR2 FYNNEI. The CDR3 DNA is TGTGCCAGCAGTGAAAGGGTCAACCAGCCCCAGCATTTT. It encodes CASSERVNQPQHF.

This sequence joins TRBV6-5 and TRBJ2-7; tentatively, D is TRBD1 (5 bases). Between the trimmed V and J ends, which lost 4 bases and 6 bases, there was a span of 16 bases. CDR1 MNHEY and CDR2 SVGAGI come from the germline V gene. This CDR3 contains 14 residues. In DNA, the CDR3 is TGTGCCAGCAGTTCATCCCCAGGGTTTCGCGAGCAGTACTTC. Translating it yields CASSSSPGFREQYF.

The rearrangement links TRBV27 to TRBJ1-1, with 10 nucleotides matching TRBD1. Trimming at V came to 3 bases and at J to 4 bases, leaving 11 bases not matched to a gene. Germline lookup yields CDR1 MNHEY and CDR2 SMNVEV (reference sequence). This CDR3 region has 17 residues. This CDR3 reads CASSFDAGTGVGTEAFF. The CDR3 nucleotides read TGTGCCAGCAGTTTTGACGCCGGGACAGGGGTGGGCACTGAAGCTTTCTTT.

The V and J genes are TRBV5-4 and TRBJ1-2; TRBD1 matches 7 bases. The junction had 8 bases not matched to a gene; V was cut back by 4 bases and J by 8 bases. The CDR3 is 13 residues long. The germline CDR1 and CDR2 sequences are SGHNT and YYREEE (reference sequence). CDR3 bases: TGTGCCAGCAGCCGCCAGACAGGGCGGGGCTACACCTTC. Amino acids: CASSRQTGRGYTF.

This clone was seen a handful of times. This chain's CDR3 is CASGEGVTNQPQHF. DNA for the CDR3: TGTGCCAGCGGGGAAGGGGTCACCAATCAGCCCCAGCATTTT. This chain connects TRBV2 to TRBJ1-5, with a weak D call TRBD1 (5 bases). Germline values: CDR1 SNHLY, CDR2 FYNNEI. Deletions cut 8 bases from V and 3 bases from J, with 14 bases between. The CDR3 contains 14 residues.